The clone carrying this TCR beta chain came up a few times. These data belong to a study of OX40 agonist ivuxolimab in advanced cancers. Sequenced by immunoSEQ multiplex PCR; TCRdb stores in-frame clones only, minus some. Of around 60,000 clones listed, 80% to 95% were seen once; the top ten hold 25%. This sequence originates from an adult with an advanced solid tumor such as melanoma, head and neck, liver or kidney cancer. The sample was CD4+ or CD8+ T cells sorted from blood, taken in a trial of the OX40 agonist ivuxolimab.

The CDR3 is CASSPGTGEYEQYF. DNA for the CDR3: TGCGCCAGCAGTCCCGGGACAGGGGAGTACGAGCAGTACTTC. The gene calls are TRBV4-1 and TRBJ2-7, with TRBD1 matching over 10 bases. Trimming removed 6 bases from V and 4 bases from J; junction bases left unmatched: 6. Germline V CDR1 and CDR2: MGHRA, YSYEKL. The CDR3 contains 14 residues.